This T cell receptor (beta chain) was captured in a study of blood T cells in healthy people across ages. The use of a sample-barcoded 5' primer and a J-beta primer mix characterized a second PCR of about 6 to 12 cycles. TCRdb redid the calling of the 5' RACE reads with MiXCR, one entry per CDR3 protein. The table lists around 1,700,000 distinct CDR3 sequences, under 30% of them singletons. Study findings and constraints: Both higher diversity and more naive CD4+ cells marked long-lived donors when set against aged donors. Considered underestimates were the diversity estimates obtained from one million T cells.

Roughly 10 milliliters of peripheral blood were drawn from each donor. The CDR3 has 14 residues. CDR1 is DFQATT, CDR2 SNEGSKA, per germline (reference sequence). Between the trimmed V and J ends, which lost 6 bases and 8 bases, there was a span of 19 bases. This clonotype was recorded only once. Its antigen is currently unknown. This TCR came from a woman aged 30 to 39 in good health. The specimen was blood. This chain links TRBV20-1 with TRBJ1-4, with D possibly matching TRBD1 (5 bases). This CDR3 reads CSASNRRGEEKLFF. The CDR3, as DNA: TGCAGTGCCTCAAATCGGCGGGGGGAAGAAAAACTGTTTTTT.